This T cell receptor beta chain was identified during a study of T cells in Graves' hyperthyroidism and ophthalmopathy. This clonotype was counted many times. The CDR3 consists of 16 residues. J lost 1 base, V lost 7 bases, and 12 bases had no gene match. CDR1 is SNHLY and CDR2 is FYNNEI in the germline V gene. Amplification of TCR beta CDR3 regions used RNA as the template. RT-PCR in the first round (using the HTBI primer set) targeted the TCR CDR3. MiXCR, run by TCRdb on the multiplex PCR reads, gives a single entry per CDR3 protein. The data show around 580,000 distinct CDR3 sequences, more than 45% seen once.

The source is a woman younger than 35 with Graves' hyperthyroidism. The sequencing input was peripheral blood or thyroid tissue (not recorded which). The J gene is TRBJ2-5, the V gene TRBV2; 7 nucleotides line up with TRBD1. CDR3 sequence: CASTHTGDIPQETQYF. The CDR3 DNA reads as TGTGCCAGCACCCATACAGGGGACATTCCCCAAGAGACCCAGTACTTC. Based on the CDR3 plus reference TRBV2 and TRBJ2-5, the full variable domain is EPEVTQTPSHQVTQMGQEVILRCVPISNHLYFYWYRQILGQKVEFLVSFYNNEISEKSEIFDDQFSVERPDGSNFTLKIRSTKLEDSAMYFCASTHTGDIPQETQYFGPGTRLLVL.